This T cell receptor beta chain was obtained from a study of T cell responses to AZD1222 COVID-19 vaccine. The table came from immunoSEQ multiplex PCR; TCRdb's copy has only in-frame clones and leaves some out. Of 100,000 to 150,000 clones in the sample, 80% to 90% were seen once. Trimming shortened V by 2 bases and J by 9 bases, and 12 bases separated the two germline ends. The CDR3 runs 14 residues. Germline CDR1 is SGHDT and CDR2 is YYEEEE. This chain links TRBV5-6 with TRBJ1-6, with D unresolved. The sequence derives from an adult in good health. Sequenced here: peripheral blood, sampled on day 0 of AZD1222 vaccination. CDR3 coding DNA: TGTGCCAGCAGCTTTACAGAGGGTGGTTCACCCCTCCACTTT. This codes for CASSFTEGGSPLHF. Variable domain in full (rest from reference TRBV5-6 and TRBJ1-6): DAGVTQSPTHLIKTRGQQVTLRCSPKSGHDTVSWYQQALGQGPQFIFQYYEEEERQRGNFPDRFSGHQFPNYSSELNVNALLLGDSALYLCASSFTEGGSPLHFGNGTRLTVT.